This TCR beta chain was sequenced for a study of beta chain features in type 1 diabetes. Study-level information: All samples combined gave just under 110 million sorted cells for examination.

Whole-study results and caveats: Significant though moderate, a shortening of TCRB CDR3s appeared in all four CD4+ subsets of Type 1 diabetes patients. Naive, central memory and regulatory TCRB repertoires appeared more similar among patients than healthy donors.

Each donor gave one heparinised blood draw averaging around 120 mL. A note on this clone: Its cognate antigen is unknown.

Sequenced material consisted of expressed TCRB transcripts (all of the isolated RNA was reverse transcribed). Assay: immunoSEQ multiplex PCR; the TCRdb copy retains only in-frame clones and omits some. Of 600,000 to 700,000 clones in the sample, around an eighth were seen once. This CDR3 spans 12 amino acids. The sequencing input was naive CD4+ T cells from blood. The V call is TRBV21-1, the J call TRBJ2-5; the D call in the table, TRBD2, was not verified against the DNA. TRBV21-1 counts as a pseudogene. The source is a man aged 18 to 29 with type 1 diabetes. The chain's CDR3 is CASSKLQETQYF. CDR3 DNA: TGTGCCAGCAGCAAACTTCAAGAGACCCAGTACTTC.